These 18 T cell receptor beta chains came from one sample sequenced in a study of blood T cell repertoires in COVID-19. Clones were read by immunoSEQ multiplex PCR, and TCRdb kept only the in-frame ones, dropping some. The sample records around 230,000 clones, approximately 86% being singletons. Source material: PBMCs or T cells enriched from blood (not recorded which). These receptors were collected from a woman aged 40 to 50 with acute COVID-19.

The chain employs TRBV9 and TRBJ1-1; TRBD1 is a possible D gene (6 bases). V was shortened by 4 bases and J by 5 bases, with 18 bases between the two germline ends. CDR1 is SGDLS and CDR2 is YYNGEE in the germline V gene. This CDR3 has 15 amino acids. This chain's CDR3 is CASSPIGGAFTEAFF. The CDR3 region has the DNA TGTGCCAGCAGCCCAATTGGGGGGGCTTTTACTGAAGCTTTCTTT.

V usage is TRBV7-9 and J usage is TRBJ2-2; maybe TRBD2 (5 bases). The V and J ends lost 4 bases and 6 bases respectively, with 12 bases between them. This CDR3 has 14 residues. Germline CDR1 and CDR2: SEHNR and FQNEAQ (reference sequence). The CDR3, as DNA: TGTGCCAGCAGCTCTCCGGACTCCTCCGGGGAGCTGTTTTTT. Protein product: CASSSPDSSGELFF.

This clone was found once. The chain joins TRBV12-5 to TRBJ1-1; possible D gene TRBD1, 5 bases. Germline V gene lookup returns CDR1 LGHNT and CDR2 FRNRAP. The CDR3 is made up of 12 amino acids. Trimming left V 4 bases short and J 10 bases short, with 13 bases between. The chain's CDR3 is CASGSADSPAFF. The CDR3 nucleotides read TGTGCTAGTGGTTCCGCCGACAGCCCAGCTTTCTTT.

This chain uses TRBV6-5 with TRBJ1-2; 9 nucleotides agree with TRBD1. The CDR3 sequence is 13 residues long. After removal of 5 bases from V and 8 bases from J, the junction contained 6 bases not matched to a gene. CDR1 and CDR2 from the germline V gene are MNHEY and SVGAGI. CDR3 in amino acids: CASSKGQGRGYTF. The CDR3 DNA reads as TGTGCCAGCAGTAAGGGACAGGGTAGAGGCTACACCTTC.

This clone appeared once. V and J are TRBV5-1 and TRBJ2-1, with D possibly being TRBD1 (5 bases). The germline V gene has CDR1 SGHRS and CDR2 YFSETQ. The germline V and J ends were trimmed by 2 bases and 5 bases, with 11 bases remaining between them. There are 14 residues in the CDR3. The CDR3 DNA follows: TGCGCCAGCAGCTTCCGCCAAGGGGACAATGAGCAGTTCTTC. Its protein product is CASSFRQGDNEQFF.

Only a few counts were recorded for this clone. At the DNA level, this CDR3 is encoded by other sequences in the same sample as well. The V call is TRBV28, the J call TRBJ2-7; D gene unclear. The V end was cut by 5 bases, the J end by 0 bases, with 11 bases between. The CDR3 loop spans 14 amino acids. Germline-derived CDR1 and CDR2 are MDHEN and SYDVKM. The CDR3 DNA sequence: TGTGCCAGCAGTCTAACAGAGAGCTCCTACGAGCAGTACTTC. Translated, it gives CASSLTESSYEQYF.

The J gene is TRBJ2-3, the V gene TRBV11-2, with no clear D. CDR1 is SGHAT and CDR2 is FQNNGV in the germline V gene. V lost 4 bases, J lost 3 bases, and 5 bases lay in between. The CDR3 covers 12 residues. The DNA of the CDR3 is TGTGCCAGCAGCTCCAGTACAGATACGCAGTATTTT. Protein sequence: CASSSSTDTQYF.

This rearrangement joins TRBV11-3 to TRBJ2-1, with 7 bases identical to TRBD2. The CDR3 spans 15 residues. From germline, CDR1 is SGHNT and CDR2 YENEEA. J gave up 5 bases and V 5 bases, and 9 bases lay outside the gene matches. CDR3 nucleotide sequence: TGTGCCAGCAGCACCAGGGCGGGGGATCACAATGAGCAGTTCTTC. It is translated as CASSTRAGDHNEQFF.

The chain uses TRBV19 and TRBJ1-3; D is perhaps TRBD1 (5 bases). Between the trimmed V and J ends, which lost 7 bases and 0 bases, there was a span of 13 bases. CDR1 and CDR2 from the germline V gene are LNHDA and SQIVND (reference sequence). The length of the CDR3 is 15 residues. CDR3 sequence (DNA): TGTGCCAGTACCGCGACAGTTCACTCTGGAAACACCATATATTTT. Translation: CASTATVHSGNTIYF.

V usage is TRBV5-5 and J usage is TRBJ2-3, with a possible D match to TRBD2 (6 bases). This CDR3 has 15 amino acids. CDR1 SGHKS and CDR2 YYEKEE come from the germline V gene (reference sequence). Trimming shortened V by 0 bases and J by 2 bases, and 10 bases separated the two germline ends. CDR3 sequence reads: CASSLDGGVTDTQYF. CDR3 coding DNA: TGTGCCAGCAGCTTGGACGGCGGGGTCACAGATACGCAGTATTTT. The entire variable domain, with the rest obtained from reference TRBV5-5 and TRBJ2-3, is as follows: DAGVTQSPTHLIKTRGQQVTLRCSPISGHKSVSWYQQVLGQGPQFIFQYYEKEERGRGNFPDRFSARQFPNYSSELNVNALLLGDSALYLCASSLDGGVTDTQYFGPGTRLTVL.

This clone was seen more than once but under ten times. The chain recombines TRBV21-1 with TRBJ2-1; TRBD2 reflects the table's D call only, with no check against the DNA. TRBV21-1 is designated a pseudogene. This CDR3 is 17 amino acids long. The CDR3: CASSKDRTSGREGEQFF. CDR3 coding DNA: TGTGCCAGCAGCAAAGACAGGACTAGCGGGAGGGAAGGTGAGCAGTTCTTC.

The chain has TRBV5-4 and TRBJ1-6; 7 nucleotides line up with TRBD1. The CDR3 covers 14 residues. V trimming: 4 bases; J trimming: 8 bases; junction bases outside the gene matches: 6. Germline-derived CDR1 and CDR2 are SGHNT and YYREEE (reference sequence). This CDR3 reads CASSPQGSYSPLHF. CDR3 DNA sequence: TGTGCCAGCAGCCCACAGGGGTCGTATTCACCCCTCCACTTT.

V is TRBV9 and J is TRBJ2-5, with D maybe TRBD2 (6 bases). CDR1 is SGDLS, CDR2 YYNGEE, per germline. The CDR3 has 14 amino acids. V lost 0 bases and J 4 bases, leaving 10 bases between the germline ends. This chain's CDR3 is CASSVGGGGETQYF. The CDR3 DNA reads TGTGCCAGCAGCGTAGGGGGAGGAGGAGAGACCCAGTACTTC.

The chain uses TRBV7-9 and TRBJ1-3, with unresolved D. The CDR3 sequence is 13 residues long. With 4 bases removed from V and 4 bases from J, the gap between germline ends came to 8 bases. Germline-derived CDR1 and CDR2 are SEHNR and FQNEAQ (reference sequence). The CDR3 reads CASSYSTGNTIYF. DNA of the CDR3: TGTGCCAGCAGCTATAGCACAGGAAACACCATATATTTT.

The chain uses TRBV19 and TRBJ1-1; 7 nucleotides line up with TRBD1. The J segment lost 5 bases and the V segment lost 3 bases, leaving 3 bases of the junction unmatched. CDR1 LNHDA and CDR2 SQIVND come from the germline V gene (reference sequence). This CDR3 contains 13 residues. As DNA, the CDR3 is TGTGCCAGTAGTATCACAGGGGTGACTGAAGCTTTCTTT. Translated: CASSITGVTEAFF.

The rearrangement joins TRBV19 to TRBJ1-2; no definite D call. V was trimmed by 3 bases and J by 4 bases, leaving 15 bases between them. Germline lookup yields CDR1 LNHDA and CDR2 SQIVND (reference sequence). The CDR3 is 15 residues long. CDR3 sequence reads: CASSIPAGRGYGYTF. The CDR3 coding sequence is TGTGCCAGTAGTATCCCGGCTGGTCGGGGCTATGGCTACACCTTC.

This clone was observed once. The J gene is TRBJ2-7, the V gene TRBV7-2, with D tentatively TRBD1 (5 bases). Germline-derived CDR1 and CDR2 are SGHTA and FQGNSA. The CDR3 covers 16 residues. V was trimmed by 0 bases and J by 4 bases, leaving 16 bases between them. In DNA, the CDR3 is TGTGCCAGCAGCTTAGCGCTGGGGCGGCCCGATTACGAGCAGTACTTC. Translated: CASSLALGRPDYEQYF.

This clone occurred a few times. The chain joins TRBV19 to TRBJ1-4; TRBD1 is a possible D gene (6 bases). There are 17 residues in the CDR3. V was pared by 4 bases and J by 4 bases, with 19 bases between. Germline lookup yields CDR1 LNHDA and CDR2 SQIVND (reference sequence). CDR3 sequence: CASSTPYQDSLNEKLFF. Written as DNA, the CDR3 is TGTGCCAGTAGTACTCCTTACCAGGACAGTCTTAATGAAAAACTGTTTTTT.